This record looks at one TCR beta chain sequence and its context. This record belongs to a study of T-cell reconstitution after alpha-beta-depleted transplantation in children. For TCRbeta, the library was prepared with unique molecular identifiers. One entry per CDR3 protein results from TCRdb running MiXCR on the PCR reads. The sample consists of hundreds of thousands of distinct CDR3 sequences, around 16% of them appearing once. The clonotype was recovered from a male patient aged 2-9 years who had a stem cell transplant for acute lymphoblastic leukemia, so the T cells may come from the graft donor. Source: PBMCs, mostly from graft donor cells, taken 360 days after TCRalphabeta/CD19-depleted stem cell transplant.

The CDR3 nucleotides read TGTGCCAGCAGTCAAATCCCCCCCCCACAGGGGGCACACCAAGAGACCCAGTACTTC. This codes for CASSQIPPPQGAHQETQYF. The genes are TRBV6-1 and TRBJ2-5; 9 bases fit TRBD1. The CDR3 loop spans 19 amino acids. V lost 5 bases, J lost 0 bases, and 16 bases stayed unmatched. The germline CDR1 and CDR2 sequences are MNHNS and SASEGT.